This T cell receptor beta chain stems from a study of blood T cell repertoires in COVID-19. TCRdb's table, derived via immunoSEQ multiplex PCR, lists solely in-frame clones and lacks some. This repertoire shows about 59,000 clones, roughly 80% found once; its top ten account for 10% to 15%. The CDR3 is 21 residues long. Germline trimming cut 4 bases from V and 4 bases from J; bases unmatched to any gene: 21. The germline V gene encodes CDR1 MNHEY and CDR2 SMNVEV (reference sequence). The source material was peripheral blood. The clonotype originates from an elderly man with acute or convalescent COVID-19. The rearrangement links TRBV27 to TRBJ2-3; 12 bases are a match to TRBD2. CDR3 protein: CASSSSADTPGLAGRADTQYF. The CDR3 coding sequence is TGTGCCAGCAGTTCCTCGGCGGATACTCCGGGACTAGCGGGCCGGGCAGATACGCAGTATTTT.